The T cell receptor beta chain under discussion was sequenced for a study of shared clonotypes between healthy human individuals. Donors were healthy HIV-negative adults without recently reported acute infections or vaccinations. Adults of Caucasian background living in Nashville, Tennessee made up all donors. Germline V lookup: CDR1 LNHNV, CDR2 YYDKDF (reference sequence). The CDR3 extends over 13 amino acids. V was cut by 0 bases and J by 2 bases, with 5 bases left in between. Unsorted PBMC replicate PCRs drew on 250 to 300 ng DNA, representing 30,000 to 35,000 T cell genomes. What was sequenced on ten immunoSEQ deep assay plates was unsorted PBMC DNA. Some clones are missing from TCRdb's copy, which holds only in-frame ones; the method was immunoSEQ multiplex PCR. Seen here are 450,000 to 500,000 clones, around 85% observed once, and the top ten hold about an eighth.

V gene TRBV15 combines with J gene TRBJ2-7, with D unresolved. The receptor comes from a woman between 40 and 55 years old in good health. Some clones in this sample may be carry-over from other donors' samples. The sample taken for sequencing was PBMCs. CDR3 DNA sequence: TGTGCCACCAGCAGAGATTTCGCCTACGAGCAGTACTTC. This translates into CATSRDFAYEQYF.